These T cell receptor beta chains were read from a single sample in a study of preoperative IRX-2 immunotherapy in early breast cancer. Libraries were prepared by immunoSEQ multiplex PCR; TCRdb keeps only in-frame clonotypes and omits some of them. The data hold several thousand clones, with 80% observed a single time. Source: tumor tissue, taken after IRX-2 immunotherapy. These TCRs come from a human donor with breast cancer. Both conserved end residues are part of each CDR3. D genes are given only for firm matches. The size of a clone is reported for some rows only, either as once, few or many, or as a class for expanded clones.

d_call	v_call	clone_size	j_call	cdr3_nt	cdr3_aa
TRBD2	TRBV11-3	NA	TRBJ2-5	TGTGCCAGCAGCTTCCTAGCGGGGCTCCCACAAGAGACCCAGTACTTC	CASSFLAGLPQETQYF
NA	TRBV19	NA	TRBJ1-5	TGTGCCAGTAGTTTGGACAATCGCAATCAGCCCCAGCATTTT	CASSLDNRNQPQHF
NA	TRBV5-1	NA	TRBJ1-1	TGCGCCAGCAGCTTGGGGACAGCGAACACTGAAGCTTTCTTT	CASSLGTANTEAFF
TRBD1	TRBV6-4	NA	TRBJ2-7	TGTGCCAGCAGAACGACAGGGGGCTCCTACGAGCAGTACTTC	CASRTTGGSYEQYF
TRBD1	TRBV11-3	few	TRBJ1-2	TGTGCCAGCAGCTTCCGGACAGGGAGGAACTATGGCTACACCTTC	CASSFRTGRNYGYTF
NA	TRBV19	NA	TRBJ1-6	TGTGCCAGTACCCCGGGGACGGTGTTTTCACCCCTCCACTTT	CASTPGTVFSPLHF
NA	TRBV18	large	TRBJ1-5	TGTGCCAGCTCACAAGGTGGAGGGCGTCAGCCCCAGCATTTT	CASSQGGGRQPQHF
TRBD1	TRBV6-8	NA	TRBJ2-2	TGTGCCATCAGTGGTCGGACAGGACCCGGGGAGCTGTTTTTT	CAISGRTGPGELFF
NA	TRBV7-2	NA	TRBJ2-3	TGTGCCAGCGGCAAAGCTAGCACAGATACGCAGTATTTT	CASGKASTDTQYF
NA	TRBV19	NA	TRBJ2-1	TGTGCCAGTAGTCCGGACCGGAGCTACAATGAGCAGTTCTTC	CASSPDRSYNEQFF
NA	TRBV18	NA	TRBJ2-7	TGTGCCAGCTCACCACGAGTGGACTACGAGCAGTACTTC	CASSPRVDYEQYF
NA	TRBV28	NA	TRBJ1-1	TGTGCCAGCAGTTTAGGATGGCCTGAAGCTTTCTTT	CASSLGWPEAFF
NA	TRBV11-3	NA	TRBJ1-6	TGTGCCAGCAGCCCGTCTGGACAGATCCCTAATTCACCCCTCCACTTT	CASSPSGQIPNSPLHF
NA	TRBV11-3	NA	TRBJ2-5	TGTGCCAGCAGCTCCAGAGAAGAGGGATGGTCAGAGACCCAGTACTTC	CASSSREEGWSETQYF
NA	TRBV6-8	NA	TRBJ1-2	TGTGCCAGCAGAACGGTTAGCGTCAATGGCTACACCTTC	CASRTVSVNGYTF
TRBD2	TRBV19	NA	TRBJ2-1	TGTGCCAGTACCTCTCTCGGTCTTGGGAGGGATGAGCAGTTCTTC	CASTSLGLGRDEQFF
TRBD2	TRBV5-1	NA	TRBJ2-2	TGCGCCAGCAGCTTGGGGACTAGCGGGGCCGGGGAGCTGTTTTTT	CASSLGTSGAGELFF
TRBD1	TRBV12-5	NA	TRBJ2-7	TGTGCCACCGCGGACAGGGGGCGCGGGGGGTACTTC	CATADRGRGGYF
NA	TRBV11-3	NA	TRBJ2-1	TGTGCCAGCAGCTTACAGGGGACCCGCTCCTACAATGAGCAGTTCTTC	CASSLQGTRSYNEQFF
NA	TRBV19	once	TRBJ1-1	TGTGCCAGTAGTATTTCCCACGGACAGCTCACTGAAGCTTTCTTT	CASSISHGQLTEAFF
NA	TRBV7-1	NA	TRBJ1-4	TGTGCCAGCAGCACCCTAACTAATGAAAAACTGTTTTTT	CASSTLTNEKLFF
NA	TRBV1	NA	TRBJ1-4	TGCGCCAGCAGCCACATCTTCGGGACAACTGATAATGAAAAACTGTTTTTT	CASSHIFGTTDNEKLFF
NA	TRBV6-8	NA	TRBJ1-2	TGTGCCATCAGTGTGGCAGGGAAGAACTATGGCTACACCTTC	CAISVAGKNYGYTF
NA	TRBV6-8	NA	TRBJ2-2	TGTGCCAGCAGAGTCGGACATAACACCGGGGAGCTGTTTTTT	CASRVGHNTGELFF
NA	TRBV6-8	NA	TRBJ2-6	TGTGCCAGCAGGGCCGGGGGCTCTGGGGCCAACGTCCTGACTTTC	CASRAGGSGANVLTF
TRBD2	TRBV10-2	NA	TRBJ2-3	TGCGCCAGCAGTGCGACTAGCGGGGGGCGGGGTACGCAGTATTTT	CASSATSGGRGTQYF
NA	TRBV6-8	NA	TRBJ1-6	TGTGCCAGCAGTTACTCACTGATGTTGGGGGGATCATCCTATAATTCACCCCTCCACTTT	CASSYSLMLGGSSYNSPLHF
NA	TRBV11-3	NA	TRBJ1-1	TGTGCCAGCAGCCCAATGGAGGGGAACACTGAAGCTTTCTTT	CASSPMEGNTEAFF
TRBD2	TRBV11-3	NA	TRBJ2-3	TGTGCCAGCAGCCCTCAACCGGGACTAGCAACAGATACGCAGTATTTT	CASSPQPGLATDTQYF
TRBD1	TRBV4-1	NA	TRBJ1-2	TGCGCCAGCAGCCTAACCGGGACAGATTATGGCTACACCTTC	CASSLTGTDYGYTF
NA	TRBV18	NA	TRBJ1-2	TGTGCCAGCTCACCGGCAATTAAGGATGGCTACACCTTC	CASSPAIKDGYTF
NA	TRBV6-8	medium-sized	TRBJ2-7	TGTGCCAGCAGTTACGGAGGAAAGGGATCCTACGAGCAGTACTTC	CASSYGGKGSYEQYF
NA	TRBV11-1	NA	TRBJ2-5	TGTGCCAGCAGCTTCCAGGGGACCCAAGAGACCCAGTACTTC	CASSFQGTQETQYF
NA	TRBV6-7	NA	TRBJ2-7	TGTGCCAGCAGTGAAAACTACGAGCAGTACTTC	CASSENYEQYF
NA	TRBV18	medium-sized	TRBJ2-7	TGTGCCAGCTCACCAGGCAGGGCCTACGAGCAGTACTTC	CASSPGRAYEQYF
NA	TRBV11-3	NA	TRBJ1-1	TGTGCCAGCAGCTTGGAGGGAGAAAACGCTGAAGCTTTCTTT	CASSLEGENAEAFF
NA	TRBV11-3	few	TRBJ2-1	TGTGCCAGCAGCCGCCGGACAGCCAACTACAATGAGCAGTTCTTC	CASSRRTANYNEQFF
NA	TRBV28	NA	TRBJ1-5	TGTGCCAGCAGTCCCATCACTGAAAGCAATCAGCCCCAGCATTTT	CASSPITESNQPQHF
NA	TRBV30	NA	TRBJ1-4	TGTGCCTGGAGTGATCATAGAGGCCTTCTAGAAAAACTGTTTTTT	CAWSDHRGLLEKLFF
NA	TRBV30	NA	TRBJ2-7	TGTGCCTGGAGCTGGGGGACCGCCTACGAGCAGTACTTC	CAWSWGTAYEQYF
NA	TRBV10-1	NA	TRBJ2-5	TGCGCCAGCAGTGAGGTTCAGAAAGAGACCCAGTACTTC	CASSEVQKETQYF
NA	TRBV19	NA	TRBJ1-5	TGTGCCAGTAGTATCCTGGACATTCAGCCCCAGCATTTT	CASSILDIQPQHF
NA	TRBV6-8	NA	TRBJ1-3	TGTGCCAGCAGTTGGGGGAGCTCTGGAAACACCATATATTTT	CASSWGSSGNTIYF
NA	TRBV19	NA	TRBJ1-1	TGTGCCAGTAGACGAAGGTCTGAAGCTTTCTTT	CASRRRSEAFF
NA	TRBV6-8	NA	TRBJ1-4	TGTGCCAGCAGCCTTCATTCGGGACTCGAAAAACTGTTTTTT	CASSLHSGLEKLFF
NA	TRBV30	NA	TRBJ1-5	TGTGCCTGGAGTGAACAGAATCAGCCCCAGCATTTT	CAWSEQNQPQHF
TRBD1	TRBV11-3	few	TRBJ2-7	TGTGCCAGCAGCTTAGGACAGGGGCTCTACGAGCAGTACTTC	CASSLGQGLYEQYF